This section outlines one TCR beta chain sequence together with its context. Its cognate antigen is unknown. Documented treatment: some 20 received Ad26.COV2.S at low or high dose, single or two shots; roughly 5 received placebo; per-sample allocation not given. Specimens were obtained on day 63 following the first vaccine or placebo injection. Donor was an adult aged 18-55 years in Boston. This record comes from a study of Ad26.COV2.S vaccination and SARS-CoV-2 variants. Study-level findings and limits: Those who received the vaccine showed greater spike-specific TCR breadth than those given placebo. Possible underestimation of total T cell responses by the TCR breadth and depth analyses was noted.

TCRdb's copy holds only in-frame clones and misses some; the assay was immunoSEQ multiplex PCR. The sample lists approximately 500,000 clones; around nine tenths were seen once. V gave up 3 bases and J gave up 5 bases, with 19 bases separating them. The CDR3 spans 16 residues. The germline gives CDR1 LNHDA, CDR2 SQIVND (reference sequence). The sequencing used peripheral blood, collected in a trial of Ad26.COV2.S vaccine versus placebo. This TCR was sampled from a person aged 18-60 years who received the Ad26.COV2.S COVID-19 vaccine or a placebo. The chain combines TRBV19 with TRBJ1-2, with D perhaps matching TRBD1 (6 bases). Here the CDR3 reads CASSITLRRTEYGYTF. CDR3 bases: TGTGCCAGTAGTATTACCCTACGACGGACAGAGTATGGCTACACCTTC.